This section outlines one T cell receptor beta chain sequence together with its context. Its target is unknown. This entry belongs to a study of cytomegalovirus exposure and HLA in healthy donors. Healthy bone marrow donors made up the donors. V was clipped by 2 bases and J by 7 bases, with 20 bases between them. This CDR3 spans 16 amino acids. Germline CDR1 MNHEY, CDR2 SVGAGI. The PCR was carried out with 60 Vbeta primers and 13 Jbeta primers. Here immunoSEQ multiplex PCR was the method, and the copy in TCRdb shows in-frame clones only, minus some. The table records about 160,000 clones, 68% of them present only once. Whole-study results and caveats: Reportedly, TCR beta sequences accurately predicted HLA-A and HLA-B alleles in most subjects. Many donors carried some public TCRs, although rarity characterized most TCR sequences.

This chain links TRBV6-5 with TRBJ2-5; D is ambiguous. This receptor was taken from a woman between 18 and 30 years old in good health and CMV-seropositive. Sequencing was carried out using PBMCs. The chain's CDR3 is CASSYVARRSEGTQYF. In DNA form, the CDR3 reads TGTGCCAGCAGTTACGTCGCTCGCAGGTCCGAAGGGACCCAGTACTTC.